A selection of T cell receptor beta chains follows, all from one sample in a study of blood T cell repertoires in COVID-19. This table comes from immunoSEQ multiplex PCR, and its TCRdb copy is limited to in-frame clones, with some not included. The data contain hundreds of thousands of clones, 85% of them singletons. Material for sequencing was peripheral blood. Receptors originate from a woman between 18 and 29 years old with acute or convalescent COVID-19. Both conserved end residues are part of each CDR3. D genes are given only for firm matches. Where a row states a size, it is once, few, many or the class of an expanded clone; other rows omit it.

D: -
size: -
V: TRBV9
J: TRBJ2-3
DNA: TGTGCCAGCAGCTCGAGGGTTCCGAACACAGATACGCAGTATTTT
CDR3: CASSSRVPNTDTQYF

D: -
size: few
V: TRBV18
J: TRBJ1-6
DNA: TGTGCCAGCTCACAAGCAGGGGAGTCACCCCTCCACTTT
CDR3: CASSQAGESPLHF

D: -
size: -
V: TRBV2
J: TRBJ2-7
DNA: TGTGCCAGCAGTCTTATAACAGGGATTTCGGAGCAGTACTTC
CDR3: CASSLITGISEQYF

D: -
size: -
V: TRBV19
J: TRBJ1-1
DNA: TGTGCCAGTAGTACGAGGAACACTGAAGCTTTCTTT
CDR3: CASSTRNTEAFF

D: -
size: -
V: TRBV15
J: TRBJ2-1
DNA: TGTGCCACCCCCGGGGGAGGCAATGAGCAGTTCTTC
CDR3: CATPGGGNEQFF

D: TRBD2
size: -
V: TRBV5-1
J: TRBJ2-7
DNA: TGCGCCAGCAGCTGGGGGGTAGCGGGGCTCCATTGGGAAGAGCAGTACTTC
CDR3: CASSWGVAGLHWEEQYF

D: -
size: once
V: TRBV12-3/TRBV12-4
J: TRBJ2-7
DNA: TGTGCCACCGGACCCGGCAGGGCCGAGCAGTACTTC
CDR3: CATGPGRAEQYF

D: -
size: -
V: TRBV29-1
J: TRBJ1-2
DNA: TGCAGCGTTGCCTCAGGGGTTTATGGCTACACCTTC
CDR3: CSVASGVYGYTF

D: -
size: -
V: TRBV6-1
J: TRBJ1-2
DNA: TGTGCCAGCAGTGAATGGGACACTGGCTACACCTTC
CDR3: CASSEWDTGYTF

D: -
size: once
V: TRBV27
J: TRBJ2-7
DNA: TGTGCCAGCAGTTTAAGGGGGACTACCTACGAGCAGTACTTC
CDR3: CASSLRGTTYEQYF

D: -
size: -
V: TRBV28
J: TRBJ1-5
DNA: TGTGCCAGCACCCCAAGTGCGGGTTATAGCAATCAGCCCCAGCATTTT
CDR3: CASTPSAGYSNQPQHF

D: TRBD1
size: -
V: TRBV2
J: TRBJ1-2
DNA: TGTGCCAACAAGGCGGACAGGGGGGAAGGCTACACCTTC
CDR3: CANKADRGEGYTF

D: -
size: -
V: TRBV19
J: TRBJ1-1
DNA: TGTGCCAGTAGTTCTGGGGGGGTTGAAGCTTTCTTT
CDR3: CASSSGGVEAFF

D: TRBD1
size: -
V: TRBV4-2
J: TRBJ1-6
DNA: TGTGCCAGCAGCCAAGACCCCAGGGGGCCTAATTCACCCCTCCACTTT
CDR3: CASSQDPRGPNSPLHF

D: -
size: -
V: TRBV10-3
J: TRBJ2-1
DNA: TGTGCCACGAGTCGGGTCCCCAATGAGCAGTTCTTC
CDR3: CATSRVPNEQFF

D: TRBD2
size: -
V: TRBV9
J: TRBJ2-2
DNA: TGTGCCGGGGCGAGCGGGGGCCTCACCGGGGAGCTGTTTTTT
CDR3: CAGASGGLTGELFF

D: TRBD2
size: -
V: TRBV2
J: TRBJ2-3
DNA: TGTGCCAGCAGTGAAGTGGCTAGCGGGAGAACAGATACGCAGTATTTT
CDR3: CASSEVASGRTDTQYF

D: TRBD2
size: -
V: TRBV30
J: TRBJ2-6
DNA: TGTGCCTTCAGGACTAGCGGGGCTTCTGGGGCCAACGTCCTGACTTTC
CDR3: CAFRTSGASGANVLTF

D: -
size: once
V: TRBV2
J: TRBJ2-7
DNA: TGTGCCAGCACGACTAGGGACTCCTACGAGCAGTACTTC
CDR3: CASTTRDSYEQYF

D: TRBD1
size: -
V: TRBV4-1
J: TRBJ2-7
DNA: TGCGCCAGCAGCCAAGGACAGGGGGCTCAAGACGAGCAGTACTTC
CDR3: CASSQGQGAQDEQYF

D: TRBD1
size: once
V: TRBV6-5
J: TRBJ1-1
DNA: TGTGCCAGCAGTCTCTCAGACAGGGAAGGGACTGAAGCTTTCTTT
CDR3: CASSLSDREGTEAFF

D: -
size: -
V: TRBV5-1
J: TRBJ2-2
DNA: TGCGCCAGCAGCTCCGGGGTTGGCGGGGAGCTGTTTTTT
CDR3: CASSSGVGGELFF

D: -
size: few
V: TRBV11-2
J: TRBJ1-1
DNA: TGTGCCAGCAGCTTAGCGCAGGGGGCTTTCTTT
CDR3: CASSLAQGAFF

D: -
size: -
V: TRBV24-1
J: TRBJ1-5
DNA: TGTGCCACCAGTGAAATAAACTCGGGTCAGCCCCAGCATTTT
CDR3: CATSEINSGQPQHF

D: -
size: -
V: TRBV7-3
J: TRBJ2-5
DNA: TGTGCCAGCAGCTTATTAGGGTCAGGCGGGGAGACCCAGTACTTC
CDR3: CASSLLGSGGETQYF

D: -
size: -
V: TRBV29-1
J: TRBJ1-1
DNA: TGCAGCGTTGGGGCTCGAGAAGGCAATGTTGAAGCTTTCTTT
CDR3: CSVGAREGNVEAFF

D: TRBD2
size: -
V: TRBV7-2
J: TRBJ2-7
DNA: TGTGCCAGCAGCTCATACCCTAATGGGACTAGCGGGGGGGCCCGGGAGCAGTACTTC
CDR3: CASSSYPNGTSGGAREQYF

D: -
size: -
V: TRBV2
J: TRBJ1-1
DNA: TGTGCCAGCATAGTCTTGGGGGGAGCTTTCTTT
CDR3: CASIVLGGAFF

D: TRBD1
size: -
V: TRBV23-1
J: TRBJ1-6
DNA: TGCGCCAGCAGTCAAAGGCGGCAGGGGGTAAATTCACCCCTCCACTTT
CDR3: CASSQRRQGVNSPLHF

D: -
size: -
V: TRBV7-2
J: TRBJ2-3
DNA: TGTGCCAGCAGCCCCCGGGGGAGCGGCACAGATACGCAGTATTTT
CDR3: CASSPRGSGTDTQYF

D: TRBD2
size: -
V: TRBV5-1
J: TRBJ2-2
DNA: TGCGCCAGCAACCTAGCGGGGGGAATTAACACCGGGGAGCTGTTTTTT
CDR3: CASNLAGGINTGELFF

D: -
size: -
V: TRBV30
J: TRBJ2-1
DNA: TGTGCCTGGAGTGAACTAGCCCACAATGAGCAGTTCTTC
CDR3: CAWSELAHNEQFF

D: TRBD1
size: -
V: TRBV12-3/TRBV12-4
J: TRBJ1-5
DNA: TGTGCCAGCAGTGTATACAGGGGGCCACAGCATTTT
CDR3: CASSVYRGPQHF

D: -
size: -
V: TRBV18
J: TRBJ1-3
DNA: TGTGCCAGCTCACCTTTGGTTTCGGACACCATATATTTT
CDR3: CASSPLVSDTIYF

D: -
size: few
V: TRBV27
J: TRBJ1-1
DNA: TGTGCCAGCAGTTCCTGGGAGAGGGACACTGAAGCTTTCTTT
CDR3: CASSSWERDTEAFF

D: -
size: -
V: TRBV7-3
J: TRBJ2-5
DNA: TGTGCCAGCAGCCCCTGGGGAGTCCGTTCGGAGACCCAGTACTTC
CDR3: CASSPWGVRSETQYF

D: TRBD1
size: -
V: TRBV9
J: TRBJ1-1
DNA: TGTGCCAGCAGCCTACACCCGTCGGGACAGATGAACACTGAAGCTTTCTTT
CDR3: CASSLHPSGQMNTEAFF